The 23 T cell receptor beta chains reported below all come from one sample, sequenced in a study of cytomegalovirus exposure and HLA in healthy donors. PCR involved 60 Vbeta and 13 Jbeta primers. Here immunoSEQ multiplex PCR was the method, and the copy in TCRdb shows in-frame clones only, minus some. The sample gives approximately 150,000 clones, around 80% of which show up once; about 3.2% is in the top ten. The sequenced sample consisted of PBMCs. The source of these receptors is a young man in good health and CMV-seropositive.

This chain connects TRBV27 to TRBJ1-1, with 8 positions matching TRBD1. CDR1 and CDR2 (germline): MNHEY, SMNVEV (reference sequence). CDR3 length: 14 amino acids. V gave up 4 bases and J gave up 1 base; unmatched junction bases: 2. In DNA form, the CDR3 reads TGTGCCAGCAGTTGGACAGGGTCGAACACTGAAGCTTTCTTT. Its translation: CASSWTGSNTEAFF.

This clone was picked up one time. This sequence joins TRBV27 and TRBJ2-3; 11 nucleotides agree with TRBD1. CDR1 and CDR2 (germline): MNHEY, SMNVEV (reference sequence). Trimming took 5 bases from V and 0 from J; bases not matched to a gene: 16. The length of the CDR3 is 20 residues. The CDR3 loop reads CASSPRTGGFSLFSTDTQYF. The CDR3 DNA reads TGTGCCAGCAGTCCCCGGACAGGGGGCTTCTCCCTTTTTAGCACAGATACGCAGTATTTT.

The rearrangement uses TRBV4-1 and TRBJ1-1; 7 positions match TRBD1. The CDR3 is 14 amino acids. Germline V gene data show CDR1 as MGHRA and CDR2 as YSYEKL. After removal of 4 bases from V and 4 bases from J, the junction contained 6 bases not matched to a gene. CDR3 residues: CASSLSTGATEAFF. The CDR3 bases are TGCGCCAGCAGCCTATCTACAGGGGCCACTGAAGCTTTCTTT.

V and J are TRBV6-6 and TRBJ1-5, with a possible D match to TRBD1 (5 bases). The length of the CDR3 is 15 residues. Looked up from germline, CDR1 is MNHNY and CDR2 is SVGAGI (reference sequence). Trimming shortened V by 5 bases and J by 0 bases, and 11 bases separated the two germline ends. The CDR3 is CASSRAGYSNQPQHF. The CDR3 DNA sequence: TGTGCCAGCAGTCGGGCAGGGTATAGCAATCAGCCCCAGCATTTT.

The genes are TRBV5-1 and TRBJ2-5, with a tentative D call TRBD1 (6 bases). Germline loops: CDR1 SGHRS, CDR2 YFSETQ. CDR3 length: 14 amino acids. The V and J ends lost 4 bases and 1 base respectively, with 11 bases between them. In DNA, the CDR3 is TGCGCCAGCAGCGTCGGACAGATCCAAGAGACCCAGTACTTC. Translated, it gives CASSVGQIQETQYF.

The CDR3 here is CASSPGTGQVSYEQYF. In DNA, the CDR3 is TGTGCCAGCAGTCCGGGGACAGGGCAGGTCTCCTACGAGCAGTACTTC. The V call is TRBV27, the J call TRBJ2-7, with 9 positions matching TRBD1. This CDR3 has 16 amino acids. Germline V gives CDR1 MNHEY, CDR2 SMNVEV (reference sequence). V shed 5 bases and J 0 bases; nucleotides not matched to a gene: 8.

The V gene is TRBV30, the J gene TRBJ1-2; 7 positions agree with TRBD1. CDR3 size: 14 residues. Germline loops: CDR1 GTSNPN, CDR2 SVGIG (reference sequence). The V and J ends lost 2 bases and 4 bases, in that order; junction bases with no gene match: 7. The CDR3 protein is CAWSRAGGFYGYTF. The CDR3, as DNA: TGTGCCTGGAGTCGGGCAGGGGGATTCTATGGCTACACCTTC. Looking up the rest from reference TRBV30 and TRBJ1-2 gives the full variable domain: SQTIHQWPATLVQPVGSPLSLECTVEGTSNPNLYWYRQAAGRGLQLLFYSVGIGQISSEVPQNLSASRPQDRQFILSSKKLLLSDSGFYLCAWSRAGGFYGYTFGSGTRLTVV.

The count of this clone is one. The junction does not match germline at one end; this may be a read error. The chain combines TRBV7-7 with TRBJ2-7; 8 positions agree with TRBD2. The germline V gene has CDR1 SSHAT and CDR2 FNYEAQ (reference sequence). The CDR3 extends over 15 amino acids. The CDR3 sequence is CASSPGLAKFYEQYF. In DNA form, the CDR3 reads TGTGCTAGCAGCCCTGGACTAGCTAAATTCTACGAGCAGTACTTC.

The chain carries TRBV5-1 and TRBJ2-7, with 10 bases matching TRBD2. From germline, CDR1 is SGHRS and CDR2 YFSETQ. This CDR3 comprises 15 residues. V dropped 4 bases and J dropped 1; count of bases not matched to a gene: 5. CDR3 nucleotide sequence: TGCGCCAGCAGCGACGGGACTAGCGCTTCCTACGAGCAGTACTTC. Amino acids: CASSDGTSASYEQYF.

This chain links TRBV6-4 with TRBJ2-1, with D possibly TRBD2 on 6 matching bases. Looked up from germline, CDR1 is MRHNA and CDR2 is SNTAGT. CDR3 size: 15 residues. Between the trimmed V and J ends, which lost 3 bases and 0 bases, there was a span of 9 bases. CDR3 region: CASSEKAGSYNEQFF. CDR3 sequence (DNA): TGTGCCAGCAGTGAAAAAGCGGGCTCCTACAATGAGCAGTTCTTC.

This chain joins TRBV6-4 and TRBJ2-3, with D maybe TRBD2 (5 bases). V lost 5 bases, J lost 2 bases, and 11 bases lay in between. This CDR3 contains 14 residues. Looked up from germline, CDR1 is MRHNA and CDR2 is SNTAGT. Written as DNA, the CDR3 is TGTGCCAGCAGTAAGGACTCGGCCACAGATACGCAGTATTTT. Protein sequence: CASSKDSATDTQYF.

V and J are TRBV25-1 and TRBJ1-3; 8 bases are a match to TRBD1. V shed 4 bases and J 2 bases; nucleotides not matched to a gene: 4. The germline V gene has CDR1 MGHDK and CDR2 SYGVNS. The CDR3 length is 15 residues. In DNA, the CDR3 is TGTGCCAGCAGTGTCGGACAGGGAGCTGGAAACACCATATATTTT. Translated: CASSVGQGAGNTIYF. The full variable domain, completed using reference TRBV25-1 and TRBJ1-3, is EADIYQTPRYLVIGTGKKITLECSQTMGHDKMYWYQQDPGMELHLIHYSYGVNSTEKGDLSSESTVSRIRTEHFPLTLESARPSHTSQYLCASSVGQGAGNTIYFGEGSWLTVV.

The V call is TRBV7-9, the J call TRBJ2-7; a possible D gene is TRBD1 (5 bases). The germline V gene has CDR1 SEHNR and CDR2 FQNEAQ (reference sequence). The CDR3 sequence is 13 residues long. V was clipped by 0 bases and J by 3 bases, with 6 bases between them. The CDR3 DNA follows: TGTGCCAGCAGCTTAGCGCAGGGCTACGAGCAGTACTTC. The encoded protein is CASSLAQGYEQYF. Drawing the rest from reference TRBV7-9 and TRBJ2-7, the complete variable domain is DTGVSQNPRHKITKRGQNVTFRCDPISEHNRLYWYRQTLGQGPEFLTYFQNEAQLEKSRLLSDRFSAERPKGSFSTLEIQRTEQGDSAMYLCASSLAQGYEQYFGPGTRLTVT.

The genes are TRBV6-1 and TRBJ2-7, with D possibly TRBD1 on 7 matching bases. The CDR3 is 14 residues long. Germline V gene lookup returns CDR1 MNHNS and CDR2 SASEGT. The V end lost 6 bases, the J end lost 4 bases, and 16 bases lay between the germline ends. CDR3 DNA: TGTGCCAGCAGAAGGGGACAGAGCGGGTACGAGCAGTACTTC. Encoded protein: CASRRGQSGYEQYF.

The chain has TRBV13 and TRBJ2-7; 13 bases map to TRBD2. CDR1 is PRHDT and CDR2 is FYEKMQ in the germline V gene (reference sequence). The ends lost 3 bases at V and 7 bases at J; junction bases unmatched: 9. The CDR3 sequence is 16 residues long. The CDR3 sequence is CASSLGLAGLEGEQYF. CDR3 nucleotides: TGTGCCAGCAGCTTGGGACTAGCGGGATTGGAAGGGGAGCAGTACTTC.

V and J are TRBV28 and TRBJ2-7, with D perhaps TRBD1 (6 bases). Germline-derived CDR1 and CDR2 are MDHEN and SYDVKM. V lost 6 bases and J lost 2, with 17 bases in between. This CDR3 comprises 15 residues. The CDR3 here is CASSSGTHLPYEQYF. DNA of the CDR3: TGTGCCAGCAGCTCCGGGACACATTTACCCTACGAGCAGTACTTC.

The CDR3 sequence is CASSQGPAGNEQFF. For the CDR3, the DNA is TGTGCCAGCTCACAGGGCCCCGCGGGCAATGAGCAGTTCTTC. V gene TRBV18 combines with J gene TRBJ2-1; weak D call: TRBD2 (5 bases). The CDR3 extends over 14 amino acids. The ends were cut back, 4 bases at V and 6 bases at J, with 13 bases in the middle. Germline-derived CDR1 and CDR2 are KGHSH and LQKENI.

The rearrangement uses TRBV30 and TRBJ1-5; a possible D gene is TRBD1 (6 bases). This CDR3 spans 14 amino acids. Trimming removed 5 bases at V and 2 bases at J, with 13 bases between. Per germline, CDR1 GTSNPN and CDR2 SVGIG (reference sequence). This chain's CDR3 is CAWGAGTRNQPQHF. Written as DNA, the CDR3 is TGTGCCTGGGGGGCCGGGACACGCAATCAGCCCCAGCATTTT.

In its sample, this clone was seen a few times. CDR3: CASSVVTGGANTGELFF. The CDR3 DNA sequence: TGTGCCAGCAGCGTAGTAACGGGAGGGGCGAACACCGGGGAGCTGTTTTTT. The chain carries TRBV9 and TRBJ2-2; 8 nucleotides match TRBD2. Germline assignment: CDR1 SGDLS and CDR2 YYNGEE. The CDR3 length is 17 residues. The V gene end was trimmed by 0 bases and the J gene end by 0 bases; junction bases not matched to a gene: 4. Full variable domain (remainder filled in from reference TRBV9 and TRBJ2-2): DSGVTQTPKHLITATGQRVTLRCSPRSGDLSVYWYQQSLDQGLQFLIQYYNGEERAKGNILERFSAQQFPDLHSELNLSSLELGDSALYFCASSVVTGGANTGELFFGEGSRLTVL.

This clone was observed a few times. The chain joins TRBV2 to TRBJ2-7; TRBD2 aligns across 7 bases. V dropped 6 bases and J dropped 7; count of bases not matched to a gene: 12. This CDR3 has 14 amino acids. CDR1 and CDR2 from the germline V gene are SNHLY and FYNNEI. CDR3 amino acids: CASSQVGGMREQYF. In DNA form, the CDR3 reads TGTGCCAGCAGCCAGGTGGGGGGGATGAGGGAGCAGTACTTC. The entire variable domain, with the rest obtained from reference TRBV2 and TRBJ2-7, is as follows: EPEVTQTPSHQVTQMGQEVILRCVPISNHLYFYWYRQILGQKVEFLVSFYNNEISEKSEIFDDQFSVERPDGSNFTLKIRSTKLEDSAMYFCASSQVGGMREQYFGPGTRLTVT.

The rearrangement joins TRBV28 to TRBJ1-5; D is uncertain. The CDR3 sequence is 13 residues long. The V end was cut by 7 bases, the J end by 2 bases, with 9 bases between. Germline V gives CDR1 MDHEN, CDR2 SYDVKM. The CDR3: CASILSGNQPQHF. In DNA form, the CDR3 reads TGTGCCAGCATTCTATCTGGCAATCAGCCCCAGCATTTT.

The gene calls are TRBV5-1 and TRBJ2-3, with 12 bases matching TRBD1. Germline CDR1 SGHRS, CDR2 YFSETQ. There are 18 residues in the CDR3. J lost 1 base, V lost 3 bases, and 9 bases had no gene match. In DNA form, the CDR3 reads TGCGCCAGCAGCTACCCGGGACAGGGGGCAATTGGCACAGATACGCAGTATTTT. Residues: CASSYPGQGAIGTDTQYF.

The chain's CDR3 is CASSAGLAGYETQYF. CDR3 DNA sequence: TGTGCCAGCAGCGCGGGACTAGCGGGTTACGAGACCCAGTACTTC. The chain has TRBV5-6 and TRBJ2-5, with TRBD2 matching over 12 bases. Per the germline V gene, CDR1 is SGHDT and CDR2 is YYEEEE. The J segment lost 5 bases and the V segment lost 4 bases, leaving 6 bases of the junction unmatched. The CDR3 extends over 15 amino acids.